Reported below is one TCR beta chain. The specificity of this receptor is unknown. Per-base qualities were not stored, and no clone one base away is much larger. This specimen belongs to a study of CD8+CD57+ T cells in acquired aplastic anemia (dated by TCRdb to 2016 to 2018). Context from the whole study: On average, sorted CD4+ and CD8+ cells yielded about 3 ug of extracted DNA, with a range of about 0.19 to 30 ug. CD8+CD57+ expansion was defined as frequency above the mean frequency observed in healthy subjects. The study at large found these results: Between patients and healthy controls, no significant difference in CD8+ Simpson's diversity was found (P=0.060). Some 27 CD8+ CDR3 sequences were found in both patients and controls but appeared to be highly expressed in patients and within the immunodominant clones of the patients.

The patients picked for sequencing were ones in whom flow cytometry had shown an expansion of CD8+CD57+ cells. Severe acquired aplastic anemia was diagnosed in all patients according to International Study of Aplastic Anemia and Agranulocytosis and Camitta criteria. Patients had received no therapy at the time of blood sampling. The study deep-sequenced TCR repertoires of sorted CD4+ and CD8+ blood T cells from severe aplastic anemia patients and healthy subjects. Patients were enrolled under clinicaltrials.gov protocols 00001620, 01623167, 00001397, 00071045, 00081523 and 00961064 in the USA. Ficoll-Paque density gradient centrifugation was used to isolate peripheral blood mononuclear cells. Before DNA extraction, CD4+ and CD8+ T cells were sorted by FACS or by magnetic beads. As encoded in the germline V gene (reference sequence), CDR1 is GTSNPN while CDR2 is SVGIG. CDR3 length: 14 amino acids, cysteine to phenylalanine. Just the 42-base CDR3 DNA is kept, in frame starting at base 1. V is trimmed back by 0 bases and J by 8 bases, and the junction contains 7 bases that no gene match accounts for.

Genomic DNA was used as template for profiling of TCR beta VDJ combinations and CDR3 sequences. An Illumina HiSeq 2000 was used for TCR repertoire sequencing. Turning to the authors' computational methods: Repertoires were assessed using TRBV/TRBJ rearrangement plots, CDR3 size and DJ length profiles, and Simpson's diversity index. The most abundant DNA sequence in the deep sequencing data was taken as the immunodominant clone. CDR3 amino acid sequences were screened for sharing across subjects and compared with published repertoires and the VDJdb database. Starting from the raw public reads, TCRdb applied fastp trimming at Q25, assembled clones with MiXCR and retained in-frame beta chains. Merged by CDR3 protein, the rows form single entries marked with the most common genes and DNA. The V and J calls, along with clone size, are taken from TCRdb and not from the paper's own processing. The sample data list 450,000 to 550,000 distinct CDR3 sequences, and about a third of these were observed just once. The ten most abundant clones make up 0.82% of the sample.

The TCR sequence derives from a human donor with aplastic anemia. Rearrangement joined TRBV30 to TRBJ1-2; 9 junctional bases match TRBD1. The sample was sorted CD4+, CD8+, or CD8+CD57+ T cells (not recorded which) from PBMCs. The CDR3 protein: CAWSVSGQGSGYTF. The nucleotide sequence is given as TGTGCCTGGAGTGTCTCGGGACAGGGAAGCGGCTACACCTTC.